These T cell receptor beta chains were read from a single sample in a study of brain T cells in children with intractable seizures. Using immunoSEQ multiplex PCR, the repertoire was profiled, and TCRdb retains in-frame clones only, with some absent. The sample lists about 64,000 clones, approximately 94% seen once, with 0.35% to 0.4% in the top ten. The sample here was peripheral blood, taken at surgery. The receptors shown here come from a boy less than two years old with focal cortical dysplasia and intractable seizures. CDR3s include the opening cysteine and the closing phenylalanine or tryptophan. The D gene is left open where the match is weak. The size entry is marked missing in some rows and otherwise reads once, few, many or a size class.

V gene: TRBV2
clone size: -
J gene: TRBJ1-6
D gene: -
CDR3 DNA: TGTGCCAGCAGTGATCGACGGGGGCAGTTTTCACCCCTCCACTTT
CDR3 protein: CASSDRRGQFSPLHF

V gene: TRBV7-9
clone size: -
J gene: TRBJ2-3
D gene: TRBD2
CDR3 DNA: TGTGCCAGCAGCTTACCACTCGTCCAGCGGGACACAGATACGCAGTATTTT
CDR3 protein: CASSLPLVQRDTDTQYF

V gene: TRBV5-1
clone size: -
J gene: TRBJ1-1
D gene: -
CDR3 DNA: TGCGCCAGCAGCTTGTGGGGGTCGCCTGAAGCTTTCTTT
CDR3 protein: CASSLWGSPEAFF

V gene: TRBV7-9
clone size: -
J gene: TRBJ2-1
D gene: TRBD2
CDR3 DNA: TGTGCCAGCAGCTGGGGGACTAGCGGACCGACCTACAATGAGCAGTTCTTC
CDR3 protein: CASSWGTSGPTYNEQFF

V gene: TRBV5-1
clone size: -
J gene: TRBJ2-5
D gene: -
CDR3 DNA: TGCGCCAGCAGCTTGGGACGCCGGTACCAAGAGACCCAGTACTTC
CDR3 protein: CASSLGRRYQETQYF

V gene: TRBV3-1/TRBV3-2
clone size: -
J gene: TRBJ1-2
D gene: -
CDR3 DNA: TGTGCCAGCAGCCCAGGGGCGGCTAACTATGGCTACACCTTC
CDR3 protein: CASSPGAANYGYTF

V gene: TRBV2
clone size: once
J gene: TRBJ2-5
D gene: -
CDR3 DNA: TGTGCCAGCAGTCACGCCCGACTAACCCTAAAAGAGACCCAGTACTTC
CDR3 protein: CASSHARLTLKETQYF

V gene: TRBV10-3
clone size: -
J gene: TRBJ1-1
D gene: -
CDR3 DNA: TGTGCCATCAGTGAGTTGGGGGGCTGGACGAACACTGAAGCTTTCTTT
CDR3 protein: CAISELGGWTNTEAFF

V gene: TRBV6-5
clone size: -
J gene: TRBJ1-2
D gene: -
CDR3 DNA: TGTGCCAGCAGAGACCGCTGGGACACCTATGGCTACACCTTC
CDR3 protein: CASRDRWDTYGYTF

V gene: TRBV6-5
clone size: once
J gene: TRBJ2-5
D gene: TRBD2
CDR3 DNA: TGTGCCAGCAGGGGACTAGCGGGGGCACAAGAGACCCAGTACTTC
CDR3 protein: CASRGLAGAQETQYF

V gene: TRBV6-6
clone size: -
J gene: TRBJ1-5
D gene: TRBD1
CDR3 DNA: TGTGCCAGCAGTTACTCGCAACAGGGGGCCCTGCTCCAGCATTTT
CDR3 protein: CASSYSQQGALLQHF

V gene: TRBV2
clone size: -
J gene: TRBJ1-5
D gene: -
CDR3 DNA: TGTGCCAGCAGTCAGGTTGTTAGCAATCAGCCCCAGCATTTT
CDR3 protein: CASSQVVSNQPQHF

V gene: TRBV7-2
clone size: -
J gene: TRBJ1-2
D gene: -
CDR3 DNA: TGTGCCAGCAGCTTAGTTTGGGGGCGTTTCTATGGCTACACCTTC
CDR3 protein: CASSLVWGRFYGYTF

V gene: TRBV2
clone size: once
J gene: TRBJ2-2
D gene: -
CDR3 DNA: TGTGCCAGCTATTCCGGCCACACCGGGGAGCTGTTTTTT
CDR3 protein: CASYSGHTGELFF

V gene: TRBV19
clone size: few
J gene: TRBJ1-5
D gene: -
CDR3 DNA: TGTGCCAGTAGTATGGGGTCTAGGCAAGTAGCCCTCAATCAGCCCCAGCATTTT
CDR3 protein: CASSMGSRQVALNQPQHF

V gene: TRBV5-4
clone size: -
J gene: TRBJ2-2
D gene: -
CDR3 DNA: TGTGCCAGCAGCTTCTATGGGAACACCGGGGAGCTGTTTTTT
CDR3 protein: CASSFYGNTGELFF

V gene: TRBV6-5
clone size: -
J gene: TRBJ2-7
D gene: TRBD2
CDR3 DNA: TGTGCCAGCCTAGTACTAGCGGGAGTACGAGAGCAGTACTTC
CDR3 protein: CASLVLAGVREQYF

V gene: TRBV5-1
clone size: -
J gene: TRBJ2-7
D gene: -
CDR3 DNA: TGCGCCAGCAGCCCCTACAGGGCCACGGACGAGCAGTACTTC
CDR3 protein: CASSPYRATDEQYF

V gene: TRBV7-2
clone size: -
J gene: TRBJ2-6
D gene: -
CDR3 DNA: TGTGCCAGCAGCTTAGGGGGCTTTGGGGCCAACGTCCTGACTTTC
CDR3 protein: CASSLGGFGANVLTF

V gene: TRBV27
clone size: -
J gene: TRBJ1-5
D gene: TRBD1
CDR3 DNA: TGTGCCAGCAAGAGACAGGGTTTGAGCAATCAGCCCCAGCATTTT
CDR3 protein: CASKRQGLSNQPQHF

V gene: TRBV28
clone size: once
J gene: TRBJ2-7
D gene: -
CDR3 DNA: TGTGCCAGCAGTTTAGGTGGGGTGAAGGGCGAGCAGTACTTC
CDR3 protein: CASSLGGVKGEQYF

V gene: TRBV19
clone size: once
J gene: TRBJ1-5
D gene: -
CDR3 DNA: TGTGCCAGTAGTATAGGCTACAATCAGCCCCAGCATTTT
CDR3 protein: CASSIGYNQPQHF

V gene: TRBV2
clone size: -
J gene: TRBJ2-3
D gene: -
CDR3 DNA: TGTGCCAGCAGGGAGGATTGGACAGATACGCAGTATTTT
CDR3 protein: CASREDWTDTQYF

V gene: TRBV28
clone size: once
J gene: TRBJ2-2
D gene: -
CDR3 DNA: TGTGTCGGTGAGAATGGGAACACCGGGGAGCTGTTTTTT
CDR3 protein: CVGENGNTGELFF

V gene: TRBV11-2
clone size: -
J gene: TRBJ1-1
D gene: -
CDR3 DNA: TGTGCCAGCAGCCCCACCCGTACCCATATTACTGAAGCTTTCTTT
CDR3 protein: CASSPTRTHITEAFF

V gene: TRBV5-1
clone size: -
J gene: TRBJ2-3
D gene: -
CDR3 DNA: TGCGCCAGCAGCGATGATCCTCACACGCAGTATTTT
CDR3 protein: CASSDDPHTQYF

V gene: TRBV7-2
clone size: -
J gene: TRBJ1-2
D gene: TRBD1
CDR3 DNA: TGTGCCAGCAGCTCCGGGACAGGGGGCTCTGGCTACACCTTC
CDR3 protein: CASSSGTGGSGYTF

V gene: TRBV19
clone size: once
J gene: TRBJ1-1
D gene: -
CDR3 DNA: TGTGCCAGTAATACTGGGGGGGCAAAAACTGAAGCTTTCTTT
CDR3 protein: CASNTGGAKTEAFF

V gene: TRBV7-2
clone size: -
J gene: TRBJ2-1
D gene: TRBD2
CDR3 DNA: TGTGCCAGCAGCTCACCCGCGGGAGTTTGGGACAATGAGCAGTTCTTC
CDR3 protein: CASSSPAGVWDNEQFF

V gene: TRBV18
clone size: -
J gene: TRBJ1-4
D gene: -
CDR3 DNA: TGTGCCAGCTCACCGATTGCAACTAATGAAAAACTGTTTTTT
CDR3 protein: CASSPIATNEKLFF

V gene: TRBV7-6
clone size: once
J gene: TRBJ2-3
D gene: -
CDR3 DNA: TGTGCCAGCAGCTTAGAGCCGATAAGGGTAGATACGCAGTATTTT
CDR3 protein: CASSLEPIRVDTQYF

V gene: TRBV5-4
clone size: -
J gene: TRBJ2-2
D gene: TRBD2
CDR3 DNA: TGTGCCAGCAGCTCTGGACTAGCGGGACTGCCCGGGGAGCTGTTTTTT
CDR3 protein: CASSSGLAGLPGELFF

V gene: TRBV6-5
clone size: -
J gene: TRBJ2-5
D gene: -
CDR3 DNA: TGTGCCAGCAGCTATCGCGCAGGCTTGGAGACCCAGTACTTC
CDR3 protein: CASSYRAGLETQYF

V gene: TRBV28
clone size: -
J gene: TRBJ2-2
D gene: -
CDR3 DNA: TGTGCCAGCAGTCCGCCTAAGGCCGGGGAGCTGTTTTTT
CDR3 protein: CASSPPKAGELFF

V gene: TRBV12-3/TRBV12-4
clone size: -
J gene: TRBJ2-3
D gene: -
CDR3 DNA: TGTGCCAGCAGTTTGGAGGGGCCAGATACGCAGTATTTT
CDR3 protein: CASSLEGPDTQYF

V gene: TRBV10-3
clone size: -
J gene: TRBJ1-1
D gene: -
CDR3 DNA: TGTGCCATCAAGGGCAGGGGCTTGAACACTGAAGCTTTCTTT
CDR3 protein: CAIKGRGLNTEAFF

V gene: TRBV5-1
clone size: once
J gene: TRBJ1-1
D gene: -
CDR3 DNA: TGCGCCAGCAGCTTGGGTGGGGGGCCAGCTTTCTTT
CDR3 protein: CASSLGGGPAFF

V gene: TRBV7-6
clone size: -
J gene: TRBJ2-5
D gene: TRBD2
CDR3 DNA: TGTGCCAGCAGCTCTAGCGGGGGGGCCCAAGAGACCCAGTACTTC
CDR3 protein: CASSSSGGAQETQYF